This paragraph covers one T cell receptor beta chain sequence. The specificity of this receptor is unknown. Per-nucleotide qualities are absent, and no much larger clonotype sits a single base away. This sample stems from a study of glioma-infiltrating T cells after dendritic cell vaccination (TCRdb year 2016). With regard to the full study: The cohort included about 15 glioblastoma patients drawn from Phase I and II dendritic cell vaccination trials, of whom 9 were newly diagnosed and 6 had recurrent disease. Survival after dendritic cell vaccination was correlated with TCR sequencing metrics, including TIL content and tumor-blood repertoire overlap. The vaccine was prepared from monocyte-derived dendritic cells that were cultured for more than six days with IL-4 and GM-CSF and then pulsed overnight with autologous tumor lysate. Patients received three intradermal dendritic cell vaccine injections at biweekly intervals in the arm below the axilla. Between the early 2000s and the early 2010s, the patients were given dendritic cell vaccination pulsed with autologous tumor lysate. Tumor-infiltrating lymphocyte content was quantified and tumor and blood repertoires were compared in dendritic cell-vaccinated glioblastoma patients by deep sequencing of TCR beta CDR3 regions. General study outcomes and caveats: Higher estimated pretreatment TIL content predicted longer time to progression and overall survival after dendritic cell vaccination. The cohort was small and heterogeneous, and full blood and tumor sets were available for few patients, with initial-recurrent tumor pairs available for even fewer patients. TCR clonality showed no direct relationship with survival, which suggests that a diverse polyclonal response may matter. The three-group TCR overlap response model was described as speculative and requiring prospective validation.

Using the immunoSEQ assay, TCRB CDR3 regions were amplified from around 2 micrograms of genomic DNA, or from all available DNA when less than that was on hand. Multiplex PCR used 60 forward primers for TCR V beta segments and 13 reverse primers for J beta segments. To estimate the number of reads per starting template, synthetic control templates were added to each sample at limiting dilution. The Illumina HiSeq System generated 87 bp sequencing reads. The paper's processing steps were these. To remove PCR and sequencing errors, closely related sequences were merged with a nearest neighbor algorithm. TCR overlap was measured as the percentage of unique tumor TCR beta sequences also present in the same patient's peripheral blood. The table was pulled from immuneACCESS by TCRdb, which kept in-frame rearrangements only. Such tables lose some clones; where checked, under half of the loss comes from unresolved V genes, and the rest has no known cause. V and J calls and clone size come straight from that table; D and trimming were deduced from the DNA. Present in this sample are about 92,000 clones, 86% of which were seen just once. In total, the top ten clones hold 15% to 19% of the sample.

V loses 4 bases of germline sequence and J loses 0 bases, and the interval between the two ends is 7 bases. The cysteine opens and the phenylalanine closes a CDR3 of 14 amino acids. Of all the DNA, just the CDR3 is kept, 42 bases in frame from base 1. The CDR1 and CDR2 encoded by the germline V gene are SGHVS and FQNEAQ. Patients were selected for having adequate residual fresh-frozen tumor tissue and more than two years of available survival data. None of the glioblastoma patients carried an isocitrate dehydrogenase mutation, although molecular status otherwise varied. PBMC were collected before vaccination, two weeks after the third vaccination, and at tumor progression if progression occurred. Genomic DNA was extracted with the Qiagen DNeasy Blood extraction Kit.

The rearrangement combines TRBV7-8 with TRBJ1-5; the D segment cannot be called with confidence. This receptor was taken from a human donor with glioblastoma. Source: blood, taken before dendritic cell vaccination. The encoded CDR3 is CASSSSNSNQPQHF. The bases read TGTGCCAGCAGCTCATCAAATAGCAATCAGCCCCAGCATTTT.